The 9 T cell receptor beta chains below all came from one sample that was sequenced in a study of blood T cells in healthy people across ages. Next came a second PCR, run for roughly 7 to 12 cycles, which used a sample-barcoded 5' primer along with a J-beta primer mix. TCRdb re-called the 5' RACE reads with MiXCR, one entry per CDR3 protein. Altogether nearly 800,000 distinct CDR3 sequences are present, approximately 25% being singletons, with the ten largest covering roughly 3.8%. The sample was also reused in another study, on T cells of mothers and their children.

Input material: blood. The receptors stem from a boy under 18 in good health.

The CDR3 is CASSKGVPDTQYF. CDR3 coding DNA: TGTGCCAGCAGTAAAGGGGTCCCAGATACGCAGTATTTT. The chain employs TRBV27 and TRBJ2-3; maybe TRBD1 (5 bases). Germline V gene lookup returns CDR1 MNHEY and CDR2 SMNVEV (reference sequence). CDR3 length equals 13 residues. V gave up 5 bases and J gave up 4 bases, with 10 bases separating them.

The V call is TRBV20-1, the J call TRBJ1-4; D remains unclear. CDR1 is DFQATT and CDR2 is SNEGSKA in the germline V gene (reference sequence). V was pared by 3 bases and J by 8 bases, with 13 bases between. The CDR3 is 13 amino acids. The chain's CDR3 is CSASAPSREKLFF. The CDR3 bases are TGCAGTGCTAGCGCACCGTCTCGGGAAAAACTGTTTTTT.

CDR3 amino acids: CASSTGRATGETQYF. The CDR3, as DNA: TGTGCCAGCTCAACCGGTAGGGCGACAGGAGAGACCCAGTACTTC. The chain joins TRBV18 to TRBJ2-5; TRBD1 might be the D (6 bases). The V and J ends lost 5 bases and 4 bases respectively, with 17 bases between them. This CDR3 is 15 amino acids long. The germline V gene encodes CDR1 KGHSH and CDR2 LQKENI.

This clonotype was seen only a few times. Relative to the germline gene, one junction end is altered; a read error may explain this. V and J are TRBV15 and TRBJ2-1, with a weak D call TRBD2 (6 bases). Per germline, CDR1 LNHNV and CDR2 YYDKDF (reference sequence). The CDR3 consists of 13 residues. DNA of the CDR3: TGTGCCACCAGCAGAGATACTAGGACTAACCCTGTCTTC. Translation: CATSRDTRTNPVF.

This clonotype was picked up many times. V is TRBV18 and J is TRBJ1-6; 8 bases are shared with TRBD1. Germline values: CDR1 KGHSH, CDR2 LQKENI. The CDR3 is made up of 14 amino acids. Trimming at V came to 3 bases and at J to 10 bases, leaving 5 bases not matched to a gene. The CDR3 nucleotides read TGTGCCAGCTCACCGACAGGGGAACGATCACCCCTCCACTTT. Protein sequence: CASSPTGERSPLHF.

The CDR3 bases are TGCAGTGCTAGATCCTGGACAGGAATTGACTATGGCTACACCTTC. Amino acids: CSARSWTGIDYGYTF. V gene TRBV20-1 combines with J gene TRBJ1-2; the match to TRBD1 covers 7 bases. Per the germline V gene, CDR1 is DFQATT and CDR2 is SNEGSKA (reference sequence). This CDR3 comprises 15 residues. With V trimmed by 2 bases and J by 3 bases, 9 bases remained unmatched.

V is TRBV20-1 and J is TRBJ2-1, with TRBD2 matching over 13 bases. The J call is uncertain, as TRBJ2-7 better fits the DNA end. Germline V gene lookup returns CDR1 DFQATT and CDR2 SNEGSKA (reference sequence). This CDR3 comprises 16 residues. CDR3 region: CSARDRPGLAGFEQYF. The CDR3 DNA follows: TGCAGTGCTAGAGACCGTCCGGGACTAGCGGGGTTCGAGCAGTACTTC.

The CDR3 sequence is CASSQYADSSYNEQFF. The CDR3 DNA sequence: TGCGCCAGCAGCCAATATGCGGACAGCTCCTACAATGAGCAGTTCTTC. This chain joins TRBV4-3 and TRBJ2-1; D is perhaps TRBD1 (6 bases). V was trimmed by 2 bases and J by 0 bases, leaving 11 bases between them. This CDR3 has 16 amino acids. Germline V gene data show CDR1 as LGHNA and CDR2 as YSLEER.

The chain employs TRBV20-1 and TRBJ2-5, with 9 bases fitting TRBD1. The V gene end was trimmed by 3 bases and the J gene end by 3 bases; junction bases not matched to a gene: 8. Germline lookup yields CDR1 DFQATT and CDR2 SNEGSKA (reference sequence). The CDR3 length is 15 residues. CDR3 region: CSASFPGQGKETQYF. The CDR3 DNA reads TGCAGTGCTAGTTTCCCGGGACAGGGTAAAGAGACCCAGTACTTC.